Listed below are T cell receptor beta chains from one sample, sequenced in a study of cytomegalovirus exposure and HLA in healthy donors. The repertoire was sequenced with immunoSEQ multiplex PCR; TCRdb's copy has only in-frame clones and lacks some. Here the sample spans roughly 160,000 clones, around 69% being singletons. Specimen: PBMCs. These receptors were obtained from a woman younger than 45 in good health and CMV-seronegative. CDR3s leave out the opening cysteine and the closing phenylalanine or tryptophan. D genes are given only for firm matches.

D gene	V gene	J gene	CDR3 protein
.	TRBV28	TRBJ2-7	ASSSTGFRYEQY
.	TRBV7-9	TRBJ2-1	ASSLVASGVNEQF
TRBD1	TRBV18	TRBJ1-3	ASSQGAGGNTIY
.	TRBV29-1	TRBJ2-7	SVSQNYEQY
.	TRBV5-3	TRBJ1-4	AQRREGCEKLF
.	TRBV28	TRBJ1-4	ASSAPGVATNEKLF
TRBD1	TRBV27	TRBJ1-6	ASSSKGTGYSPLH
TRBD1	TRBV5-8	TRBJ1-2	ASSPTGHYGYT
TRBD1	TRBV4-1	TRBJ2-5	ASSPVARGYQETQY
.	TRBV15	TRBJ2-3	ATSRRQDTQY
.	TRBV29-1	TRBJ1-2	SAVHREST
.	TRBV9	TRBJ2-1	ASSLDSFNNEQF
.	TRBV5-1	TRBJ2-5	ASSSPPPPVEETQY
.	TRBV7-9	TRBJ2-2	ASSLAAPANTGELF
TRBD2	TRBV4-1	TRBJ2-2	ASSQAGLAGGPTGTGELF
.	TRBV15	TRBJ2-1	ATSREGGSYNEQF
.	TRBV4-1	TRBJ1-2	ASSQVEQFYGYT
.	TRBV4-3	TRBJ1-2	ASSQEEWDNNYGYT
TRBD1	TRBV6-1	TRBJ2-3	AGQGEYTQY